Following are 27 T cell receptor beta chains from one sample sequenced in a study of T cells in Graves' hyperthyroidism and ophthalmopathy. Authors of the study amplified TCR beta CDR3 regions from RNA transcripts. HTBI primers were employed in a first-round RT-PCR of the TCR CDR3. MiXCR, applied by TCRdb to the multiplex PCR reads, yields one record per CDR3 protein. The sample includes approximately 400,000 distinct CDR3 sequences, under 15% of them seen just once. What was sequenced was blood. The origin of the receptors is a young woman with Graves' hyperthyroidism.

There are many counts of this clonotype. The chain combines TRBV5-1 with TRBJ2-7; no firm D call. Germline V lookup: CDR1 SGHRS, CDR2 YFSETQ. Between the trimmed V and J ends, which lost 0 bases and 2 bases, there was a span of 6 bases. CDR3 length: 13 amino acids. CDR3 protein: CASSLAKAYEQYF. CDR3 in DNA: TGCGCCAGCAGCTTGGCCAAGGCCTACGAGCAGTACTTC.

In regard to this clonotype: A much larger clonotype is one base distant, so this may be a read error. This chain uses TRBV6-2 or TRBV6-3 with TRBJ2-1, with 7 bases lining up with TRBD2. The DNA end is a closer match to TRBJ2-7, so the J assignment may be wrong. The CDR3 covers 15 residues. Germline V gene lookup returns CDR1 MNHEY and CDR2 SVGEGT. CDR3 protein: CASSAPGLTYNEQYF. Here the CDR3 DNA reads TGTGCCAGCAGTGCGCCGGGACTAACTTACAATGAGCAGTACTTC.

The chain couples TRBV18 to TRBJ2-5; D is unclear. CDR1 KGHSH and CDR2 LQKENI come from the germline V gene. Trimming shortened V by 1 base and J by 4 bases, and 10 bases separated the two germline ends. The CDR3 extends over 14 amino acids. CDR3 residues: CASSPLKGGETQYF. Written as DNA, the CDR3 is TGTGCCAGCTCACCACTAAAGGGTGGAGAGACCCAGTACTTC.

This clonotype was seen many times. The V call is TRBV28, the J call TRBJ1-2, with D unresolved. The CDR3 is 15 amino acids. The V end was cut by 4 bases, the J end by 0 bases, with 12 bases between. The germline gives CDR1 MDHEN, CDR2 SYDVKM. CDR3 sequence (DNA): TGTGCCAGCAGTTCCCAGAGGAGACCTAACTATGGCTACACCTTC. It translates to CASSSQRRPNYGYTF.

The rearrangement joins TRBV15 to TRBJ2-7; 9 bases agree with TRBD2. Germline V gene sequence: CDR1 LNHNV, CDR2 YYDKDF (reference sequence). The V segment lost 5 bases and the J segment 2 bases; nucleotides outside the gene matches: 7. CDR3 size: 15 residues. DNA for the CDR3: TGTGCCACCAGCCATGGAGCGGGAGGCACCTACGAGCAGTACTTC. Amino acid sequence: CATSHGAGGTYEQYF.

This clonotype was observed many times. J is TRBJ1-4 and V is TRBV28; D remains unclear. With 2 bases removed from V and 5 bases from J, the gap between germline ends came to 9 bases. This CDR3 region has 14 residues. The germline V gene has CDR1 MDHEN and CDR2 SYDVKM. This chain's CDR3 is CASSLHSPNEKLFF. CDR3 in DNA: TGTGCCAGCAGTTTACACAGCCCAAATGAAAAACTGTTTTTT.

This clonotype appeared many times. The chain uses TRBV20-1 and TRBJ2-1, with TRBD1 matching over 7 bases. Unmatched junction bases numbered 8, after V lost 6 bases and J lost 6 bases. The CDR3 contains 13 residues. Germline lookup yields CDR1 DFQATT and CDR2 SNEGSKA (reference sequence). CDR3 amino acids: CSARQGPPNEQFF. In nucleotides, the CDR3 is TGCAGTGCAAGACAGGGCCCCCCCAATGAGCAGTTCTTC.

This clonotype was observed many times. V and J are TRBV2 and TRBJ2-1; TRBD2 matches 8 bases. The germline V gene encodes CDR1 SNHLY and CDR2 FYNNEI. With V trimmed by 7 bases and J by 6 bases, 5 bases remained unmatched. This CDR3 region has 13 residues. The CDR3 DNA reads as TGTGCCAGCAACCTAGCGGGCCGCAATGAGCAGTTCTTC. Translation: CASNLAGRNEQFF.

This clonotype was picked up many times. This rearrangement joins TRBV30 to TRBJ2-3; 9 nucleotides line up with TRBD1. Trimming at V came to 5 bases and at J to 1 base, leaving 4 bases not matched to a gene. Germline V CDR1 and CDR2: GTSNPN, SVGIG (reference sequence). The CDR3 is 14 amino acids. DNA of the CDR3: TGTGCCTGGGGGGACAGGGCAGGCACAGATACGCAGTATTTT. It translates to CAWGDRAGTDTQYF.

The CDR3 protein is CASRSGGTGVGEQYF. In DNA form, the CDR3 reads TGTGCCAGCAGAAGTGGGGGCACAGGGGTCGGCGAGCAGTACTTC. The chain uses TRBV2 and TRBJ2-7, with 7 bases that match TRBD1. The CDR3 length is 15 residues. Germline V lookup: CDR1 SNHLY, CDR2 FYNNEI. Trimming cost V 6 bases and J 6 bases; bases outside gene matches: 14.

This clonotype was counted at least ten times. V is TRBV3-1 and J is TRBJ2-5; 10 bases fit TRBD2. This CDR3 has 16 amino acids. V was clipped by 2 bases and J by 5 bases; unmatched bases: 8. The germline V gene has CDR1 LGHDT and CDR2 YNNKEL (reference sequence). The CDR3: CASSQLPSGRGETQYF. CDR3 in DNA: TGTGCCAGCAGCCAACTCCCTAGCGGGAGAGGGGAGACCCAGTACTTC.

In this sample, this clonotype turned up many times. This chain uses TRBV28 with TRBJ1-2, with D possibly TRBD1 on 6 matching bases. Trimming removed 6 bases from V and 5 bases from J, with 10 bases in between. Germline CDR1 and CDR2: MDHEN and SYDVKM. The CDR3 is 12 residues long. The CDR3 nucleotides are TGTGCCAGCAGCCACGGACAGTATGGCTACACCTTC. Residues: CASSHGQYGYTF.

This clonotype showed up just a few times. The chain links TRBV20-1 to TRBJ1-6; D remains ambiguous. From germline, CDR1 is DFQATT and CDR2 SNEGSKA (reference sequence). V lost 6 bases and J 2 bases, leaving 8 bases between the germline ends. The CDR3 contains 13 residues. The CDR3 region has the DNA TGCAGTGCGCAGGTGGCCTATAATTCACCCCTCCACTTT. This gives the protein CSAQVAYNSPLHF.

In this sample, this clonotype turned up many times. The chain couples TRBV27 to TRBJ2-7, with D tentatively TRBD1 or TRBD2 (6 bases each). The ends were cut back, 6 bases at V and 2 bases at J, with 17 bases in the middle. The CDR3 contains 15 residues. Germline V gene data show CDR1 as MNHEY and CDR2 as SMNVEV (reference sequence). CDR3 loop: CASSPLWGAPYEQYF. CDR3 DNA sequence: TGTGCCAGCAGCCCCCTCTGGGGGGCCCCCTACGAGCAGTACTTC.

The V call is TRBV3-1, the J call TRBJ1-2; D remains unclear. Trimming took 7 bases from V and 4 from J, leaving 16 bases between them. The CDR3 has 14 amino acids. Germline-derived CDR1 and CDR2 are LGHDT and YNNKEL (reference sequence). CDR3 coding DNA: TGTGCCAGCACCCTGGGCCGTTCGCGCTATGGCTACACCTTC. Residues: CASTLGRSRYGYTF. Complete variable domain (other parts from reference TRBV3-1 and TRBJ1-2): DTAVSQTPKYLVTQMGNDKSIKCEQNLGHDTMYWYKQDSKKFLKIMFSYNNKELIINETVPNRFSPKSPDKAHLNLHINSLELGDSAVYFCASTLGRSRYGYTFGSGTRLTVV.

This clonotype was detected ten times or more. The J gene is TRBJ1-4, the V gene TRBV28; D unresolved. The CDR3 spans 13 residues. Trimming pared 7 bases from V and 4 bases from J, leaving 10 bases between. Germline V gene data show CDR1 as MDHEN and CDR2 as SYDVKM. The CDR3 DNA follows: TGTGCCAGCATGTACGGTAATAATGAAAAACTGTTTTTT. Translated: CASMYGNNEKLFF. The variable domain in full, completed from reference TRBV28 and TRBJ1-4, reads DVKVTQSSRYLVKRTGEKVFLECVQDMDHENMFWYRQDPGLGLRLIYFSYDVKMKEKGDIPEGYSVSREKKERFSLILESASTNQTSMYLCASMYGNNEKLFFGSGTQLSVL.

This clonotype was detected many times. This rearrangement joins TRBV28 to TRBJ1-1; no clear D. Looked up from germline, CDR1 is MDHEN and CDR2 is SYDVKM. V lost 7 bases and J lost 0, with 15 bases in between. The CDR3 runs to 15 residues. CDR3 protein: CASTLERTVNTEAFF. CDR3 in DNA: TGTGCCAGCACCCTAGAGAGGACGGTGAACACTGAAGCTTTCTTT.

The chain links TRBV7-3 to TRBJ1-5; maybe TRBD1 (6 bases). CDR3 length equals 14 residues. Germline V gene sequence: CDR1 SGHTA, CDR2 FQGTGA. Trimming shortened V by 2 bases and J by 2 bases, and 7 bases separated the two germline ends. The DNA of the CDR3 is TGTGCCAGCAGCTTATCAGGGGGCAATCAGCCCCAGCATTTT. Translation gives CASSLSGGNQPQHF.

This clonotype was detected ten times or more. The chain has TRBV10-1 and TRBJ2-1; possible D gene TRBD2, 6 bases. Germline V gene sequence: CDR1 WNHNN, CDR2 SYGVQD (reference sequence). The CDR3 has 15 residues. V lost 0 bases and J lost 4, with 10 bases in between. The CDR3 region has the DNA TGCGCCAGCAGTGAGTCTACTAGCAAATACAATGAGCAGTTCTTC. As protein: CASSESTSKYNEQFF.

The genes are TRBV28 and TRBJ2-7; the D gene is possibly TRBD2 (6 bases). Germline values: CDR1 MDHEN, CDR2 SYDVKM. This CDR3 is 14 amino acids long. The ends were cut back, 6 bases at V and 1 base at J, with 13 bases in the middle. The CDR3 nucleotides are TGTGCCAGCAGGGGAGGAGTCGGGTCCTACGAGCAGTACTTC. Translation gives CASRGGVGSYEQYF.

This clonotype occurred a few times. The chain uses TRBV3-1 and TRBJ2-3; perhaps TRBD2 as D (5 bases). From germline, CDR1 is LGHDT and CDR2 YNNKEL (reference sequence). The CDR3 runs 15 residues. The ends were cut back, 3 bases at V and 4 bases at J, with 14 bases in the middle. CDR3 sequence reads: CASSHRRVGPDTQYF. The CDR3 DNA reads TGTGCCAGCAGCCATAGGCGGGTTGGGCCAGATACGCAGTATTTT.

The V and J genes are TRBV19 and TRBJ2-6; D call uncertain. V was shortened by 8 bases and J by 0 bases, with 8 bases between the two germline ends. The CDR3 has 14 residues. CDR1 and CDR2 (germline): LNHDA, SQIVND (reference sequence). The CDR3 DNA reads as TGTGCCAGTGATGAGAGCTCTGGGGCCAACGTCCTGACTTTC. Translated, it gives CASDESSGANVLTF.

This clonotype was seen many times. The gene calls are TRBV5-5 and TRBJ2-1; D ambiguous. This CDR3 is built from 14 residues. The germline V and J ends were trimmed by 1 base and 10 bases, with 15 bases remaining between them. Germline CDR1 and CDR2: SGHKS and YYEKEE (reference sequence). As DNA, the CDR3 is TGTGCCAGCAGCTTGCTATTAGGTCTAGAGGAGCAGTTCTTC. Its protein product is CASSLLLGLEEQFF.

This chain joins TRBV20-1 and TRBJ2-2; the D gene could be TRBD1 or TRBD2 (5 bases each). Germline V lookup: CDR1 DFQATT, CDR2 SNEGSKA (reference sequence). The CDR3 runs to 17 residues. The V end was cut by 1 base, the J end by 0 bases, with 15 bases between. This chain's CDR3 is CSARGDSGKANTGELFF. The CDR3 DNA reads TGCAGTGCTAGAGGAGACAGCGGAAAAGCGAACACCGGGGAGCTGTTTTTT.

The sample holds a few counts of this clonotype. V and J are TRBV14 and TRBJ2-1; TRBD2 matches at 11 bases. The CDR3 length is 16 residues. CDR1 and CDR2 (germline): SGHDN, FVKESK. Trimming removed 3 bases from V and 8 bases from J; junction bases left unmatched: 9. The CDR3 coding sequence is TGTGCCAGCAGCCAGGAGGAACTAGCGGGAGTGGATGAGCAGTTCTTC. Protein: CASSQEELAGVDEQFF.

The sample holds many counts of this clonotype. This chain uses TRBV24-1 with TRBJ2-2; D gene uncertain. There are 16 residues in the CDR3. The V end lost 5 bases, the J end lost 0 bases, and 12 bases lay between the germline ends. Per germline, CDR1 KGHDR and CDR2 SFDVKD. The CDR3 loop is CATSAVPSSNTGELFF. In nucleotides, the CDR3 is TGTGCCACCAGTGCTGTACCTTCGTCGAACACCGGGGAGCTGTTTTTT.

This clonotype was detected ten times or more. The CDR3 region has the DNA TGCGCCAGCAGCTCCGGAGGGAGGGGACCCACAGATACGCAGTATTTT. This translates into CASSSGGRGPTDTQYF. This chain links TRBV5-1 with TRBJ2-3; 7 bases agree with TRBD2. V lost 3 bases, J lost 2 bases, and 9 bases stayed unmatched. CDR1 and CDR2 (germline): SGHRS, YFSETQ. The CDR3 totals 16 residues. The full variable domain, in which reference TRBV5-1 and TRBJ2-3 provide the parts outside the CDR3, is KAGVTQTPRYLIKTRGQQVTLSCSPISGHRSVSWYQQTPGQGLQFLFEYFSETQRNKGNFPGRFSGRQFSNSRSEMNVSTLELGDSALYLCASSSGGRGPTDTQYFGPGTRLTVL.